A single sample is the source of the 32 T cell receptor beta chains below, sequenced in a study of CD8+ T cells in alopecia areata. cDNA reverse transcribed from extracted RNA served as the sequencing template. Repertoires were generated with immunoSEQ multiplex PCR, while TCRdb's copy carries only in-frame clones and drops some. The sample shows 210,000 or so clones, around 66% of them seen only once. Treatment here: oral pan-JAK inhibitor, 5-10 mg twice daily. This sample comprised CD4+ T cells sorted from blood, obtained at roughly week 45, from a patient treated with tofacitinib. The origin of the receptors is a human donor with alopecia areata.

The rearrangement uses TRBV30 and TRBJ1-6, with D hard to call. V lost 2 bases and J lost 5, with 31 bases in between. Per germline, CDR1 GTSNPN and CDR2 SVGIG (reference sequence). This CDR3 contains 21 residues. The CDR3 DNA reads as TGTGCCTGGAGTTTCTATACCACACCGCGGGAGTCGGCAAGAAATAATTCACCCCTCCACTTT. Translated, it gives CAWSFYTTPRESARNNSPLHF. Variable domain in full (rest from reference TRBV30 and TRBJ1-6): SQTIHQWPATLVQPVGSPLSLECTVEGTSNPNLYWYRQAAGRGLQLLFYSVGIGQISSEVPQNLSASRPQDRQFILSSKKLLLSDSGFYLCAWSFYTTPRESARNNSPLHFGNGTRLTVT.

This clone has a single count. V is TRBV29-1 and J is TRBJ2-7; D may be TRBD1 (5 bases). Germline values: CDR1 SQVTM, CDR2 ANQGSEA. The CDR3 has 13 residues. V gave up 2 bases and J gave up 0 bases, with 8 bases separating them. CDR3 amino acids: CSVESGNSYEQYF. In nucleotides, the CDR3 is TGCAGCGTTGAATCAGGGAACTCCTACGAGCAGTACTTC.

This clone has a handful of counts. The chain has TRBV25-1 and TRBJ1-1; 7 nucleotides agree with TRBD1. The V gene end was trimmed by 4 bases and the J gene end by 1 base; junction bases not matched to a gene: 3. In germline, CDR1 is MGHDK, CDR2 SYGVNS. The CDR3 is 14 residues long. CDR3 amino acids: CASSGGQTNTEAFF. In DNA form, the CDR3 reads TGTGCCAGCAGTGGGGGACAGACGAACACTGAAGCTTTCTTT.

The CDR3 DNA reads TGTGCCACCAGCAGTATAGCGGGGGCGTACAATGAGCAGTTCTTC. Translation gives CATSSIAGAYNEQFF. This chain uses TRBV15 with TRBJ2-1; 9 bases are a match to TRBD2. The CDR3 covers 15 residues. The trim removed 3 bases at V and 4 bases at J, leaving 4 bases unmatched. Germline CDR1 reads LNHNV; CDR2 reads YYDKDF (reference sequence).

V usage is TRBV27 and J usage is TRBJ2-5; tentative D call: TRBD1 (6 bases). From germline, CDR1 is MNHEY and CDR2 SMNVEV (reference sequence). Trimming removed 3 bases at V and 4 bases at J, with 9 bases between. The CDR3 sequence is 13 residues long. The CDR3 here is CASSFQGRETQYF. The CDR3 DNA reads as TGTGCCAGCAGTTTTCAGGGGAGAGAGACCCAGTACTTC.

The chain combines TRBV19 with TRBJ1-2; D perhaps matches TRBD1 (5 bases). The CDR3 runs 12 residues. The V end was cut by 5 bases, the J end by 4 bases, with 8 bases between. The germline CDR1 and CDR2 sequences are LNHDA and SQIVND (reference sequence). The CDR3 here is CASSAGTYGYTF. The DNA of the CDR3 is TGTGCCAGTAGTGCCGGGACCTATGGCTACACCTTC.

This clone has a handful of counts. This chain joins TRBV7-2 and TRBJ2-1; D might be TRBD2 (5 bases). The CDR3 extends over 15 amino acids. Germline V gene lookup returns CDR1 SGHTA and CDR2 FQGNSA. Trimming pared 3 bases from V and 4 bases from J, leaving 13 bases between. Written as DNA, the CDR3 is TGTGCCAGCAGCTTGGTCGGGGATAGGTACAATGAGCAGTTCTTC. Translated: CASSLVGDRYNEQFF.

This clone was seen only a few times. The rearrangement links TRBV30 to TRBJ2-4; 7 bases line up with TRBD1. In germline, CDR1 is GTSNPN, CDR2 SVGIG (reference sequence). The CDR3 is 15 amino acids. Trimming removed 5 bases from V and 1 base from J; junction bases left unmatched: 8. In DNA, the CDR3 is TGTGCCTGGGACAGGGCTGGATTGGCCAAAAACATTCAGTACTTC. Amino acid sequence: CAWDRAGLAKNIQYF.

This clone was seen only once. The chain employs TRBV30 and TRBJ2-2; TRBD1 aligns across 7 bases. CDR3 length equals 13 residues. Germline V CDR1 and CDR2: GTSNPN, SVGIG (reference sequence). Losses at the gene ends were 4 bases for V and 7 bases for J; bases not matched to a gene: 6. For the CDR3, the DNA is TGTGCCTGGACCGGGACAGCAATCGGGGAGCTGTTTTTT. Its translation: CAWTGTAIGELFF.

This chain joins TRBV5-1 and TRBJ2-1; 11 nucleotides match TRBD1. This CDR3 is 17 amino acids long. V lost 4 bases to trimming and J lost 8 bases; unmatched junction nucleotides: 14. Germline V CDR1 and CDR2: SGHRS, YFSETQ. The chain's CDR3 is CASSPSWTGGVRYEQFF. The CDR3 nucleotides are TGCGCCAGCAGCCCTTCTTGGACAGGGGGCGTTAGATATGAGCAGTTCTTC.

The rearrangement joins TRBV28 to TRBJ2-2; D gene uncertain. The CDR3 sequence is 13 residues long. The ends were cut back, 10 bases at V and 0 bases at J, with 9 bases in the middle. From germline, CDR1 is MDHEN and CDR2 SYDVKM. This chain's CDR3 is CANKEPNTGELFF. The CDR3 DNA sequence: TGTGCCAACAAAGAACCGAACACCGGGGAGCTGTTTTTT.

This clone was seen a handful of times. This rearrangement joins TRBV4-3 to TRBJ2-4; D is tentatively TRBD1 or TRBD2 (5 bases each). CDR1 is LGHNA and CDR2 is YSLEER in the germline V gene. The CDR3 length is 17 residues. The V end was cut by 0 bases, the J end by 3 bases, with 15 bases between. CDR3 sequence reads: CASSQDSPGSYKNIQYF. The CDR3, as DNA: TGCGCCAGCAGCCAAGATAGCCCAGGGAGTTACAAAAACATTCAGTACTTC.

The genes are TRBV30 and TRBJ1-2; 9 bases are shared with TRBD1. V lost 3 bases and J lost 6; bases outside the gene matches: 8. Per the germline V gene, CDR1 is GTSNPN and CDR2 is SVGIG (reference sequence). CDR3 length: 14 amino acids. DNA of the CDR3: TGTGCCTGGAGCATAGGGGGACAGGGCAATGGCTACACCTTC. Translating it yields CAWSIGGQGNGYTF.

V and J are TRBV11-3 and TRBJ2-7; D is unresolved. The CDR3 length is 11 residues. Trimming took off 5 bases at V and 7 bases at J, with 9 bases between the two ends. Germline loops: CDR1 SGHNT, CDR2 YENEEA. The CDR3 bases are TGTGCCAGCAGCCGAGGTTTAGAGCAGTACTTC. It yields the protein CASSRGLEQYF.

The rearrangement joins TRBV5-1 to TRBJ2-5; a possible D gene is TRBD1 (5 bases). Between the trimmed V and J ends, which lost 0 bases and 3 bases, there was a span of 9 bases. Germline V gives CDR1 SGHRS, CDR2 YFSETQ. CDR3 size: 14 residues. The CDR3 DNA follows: TGCGCCAGCAGCTTGGCTCGCAGGGAAGAGACCCAGTACTTC. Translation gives CASSLARREETQYF.

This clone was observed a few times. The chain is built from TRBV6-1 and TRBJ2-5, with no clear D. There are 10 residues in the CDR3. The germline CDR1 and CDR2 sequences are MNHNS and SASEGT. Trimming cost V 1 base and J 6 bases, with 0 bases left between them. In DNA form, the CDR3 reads TGTGCCAGCAGTGAAGAGACCCAGTACTTC. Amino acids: CASSEETQYF.

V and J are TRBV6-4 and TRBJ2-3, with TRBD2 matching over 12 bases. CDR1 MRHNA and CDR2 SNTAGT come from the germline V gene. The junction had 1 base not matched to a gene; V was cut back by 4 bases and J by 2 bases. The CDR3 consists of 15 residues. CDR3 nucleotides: TGTGCCAGCAGTGGACTAGCGGGGGACACAGATACGCAGTATTTT. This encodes CASSGLAGDTDTQYF.

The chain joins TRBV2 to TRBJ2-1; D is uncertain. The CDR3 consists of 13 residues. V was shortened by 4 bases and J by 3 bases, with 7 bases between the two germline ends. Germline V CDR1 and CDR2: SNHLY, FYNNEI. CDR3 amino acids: CASSGENYNEQFF. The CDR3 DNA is TGTGCCAGCAGTGGGGAAAACTACAATGAGCAGTTCTTC.

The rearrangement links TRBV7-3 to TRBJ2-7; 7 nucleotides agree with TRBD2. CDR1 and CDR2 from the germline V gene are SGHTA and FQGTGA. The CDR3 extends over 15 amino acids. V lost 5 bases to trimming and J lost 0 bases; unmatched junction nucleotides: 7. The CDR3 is CASSPDSSGSYEQYF. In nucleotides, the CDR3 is TGTGCCAGCAGCCCAGACTCTAGCGGCTCCTACGAGCAGTACTTC.

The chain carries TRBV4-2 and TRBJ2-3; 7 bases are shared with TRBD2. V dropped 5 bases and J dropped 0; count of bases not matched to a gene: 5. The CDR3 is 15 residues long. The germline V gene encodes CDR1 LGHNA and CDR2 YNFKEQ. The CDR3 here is CASSSSGVSTDTQYF. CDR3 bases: TGTGCCAGCAGCTCCAGCGGGGTTAGCACAGATACGCAGTATTTT.

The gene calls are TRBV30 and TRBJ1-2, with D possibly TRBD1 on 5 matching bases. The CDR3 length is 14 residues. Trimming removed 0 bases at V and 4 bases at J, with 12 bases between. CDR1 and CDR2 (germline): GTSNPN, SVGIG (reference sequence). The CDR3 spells CAWSVTGTTYGYTF. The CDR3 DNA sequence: TGTGCCTGGAGTGTAACAGGAACTACCTATGGCTACACCTTC.

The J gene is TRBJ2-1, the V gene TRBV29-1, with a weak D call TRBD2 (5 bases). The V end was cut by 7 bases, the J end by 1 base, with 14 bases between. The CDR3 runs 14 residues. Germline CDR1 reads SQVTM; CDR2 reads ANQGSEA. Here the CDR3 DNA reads TGCAGCGCCGTCCGACGGGAATCCTACAATGAGCAGTTCTTC. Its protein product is CSAVRRESYNEQFF.

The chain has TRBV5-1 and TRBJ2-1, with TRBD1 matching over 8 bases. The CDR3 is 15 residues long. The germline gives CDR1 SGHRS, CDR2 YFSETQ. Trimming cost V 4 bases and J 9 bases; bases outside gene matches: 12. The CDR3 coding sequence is TGCGCCAGCAGCCCCGGACAGGGAAACGATGGTGAGCAGTTCTTC. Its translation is CASSPGQGNDGEQFF.

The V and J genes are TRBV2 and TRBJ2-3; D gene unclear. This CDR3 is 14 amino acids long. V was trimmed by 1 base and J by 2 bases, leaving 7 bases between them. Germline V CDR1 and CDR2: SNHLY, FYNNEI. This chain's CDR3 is CASSEEGTTDTQYF. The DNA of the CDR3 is TGTGCCAGCAGTGAAGAGGGAACCACAGATACGCAGTATTTT. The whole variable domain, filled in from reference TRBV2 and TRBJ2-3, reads EPEVTQTPSHQVTQMGQEVILRCVPISNHLYFYWYRQILGQKVEFLVSFYNNEISEKSEIFDDQFSVERPDGSNFTLKIRSTKLEDSAMYFCASSEEGTTDTQYFGPGTRLTVL.

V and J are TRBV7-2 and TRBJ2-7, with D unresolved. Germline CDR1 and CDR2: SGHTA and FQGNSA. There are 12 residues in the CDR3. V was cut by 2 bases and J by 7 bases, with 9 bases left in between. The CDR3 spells CASSLMGGEQYF. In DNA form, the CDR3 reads TGTGCCAGCAGCTTAATGGGCGGAGAGCAGTACTTC.

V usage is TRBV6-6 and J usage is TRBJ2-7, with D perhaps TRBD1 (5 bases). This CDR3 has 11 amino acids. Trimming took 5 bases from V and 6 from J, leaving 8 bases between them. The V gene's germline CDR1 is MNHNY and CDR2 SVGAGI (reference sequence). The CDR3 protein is CASSPDSEQYF. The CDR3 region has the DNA TGTGCCAGCAGTCCCGACAGCGAGCAGTACTTC.

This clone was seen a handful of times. Here the CDR3 DNA reads TGCGCCAGCAAGAACTTAGACAGGGCTACTGAAGCTTTCTTT. It is translated as CASKNLDRATEAFF. The rearrangement uses TRBV5-1 and TRBJ1-1; 7 bases map to TRBD1. The V gene's germline CDR1 is SGHRS and CDR2 YFSETQ. Losses at the gene ends were 6 bases for V and 5 bases for J; bases not matched to a gene: 10. The CDR3 sequence is 14 residues long.

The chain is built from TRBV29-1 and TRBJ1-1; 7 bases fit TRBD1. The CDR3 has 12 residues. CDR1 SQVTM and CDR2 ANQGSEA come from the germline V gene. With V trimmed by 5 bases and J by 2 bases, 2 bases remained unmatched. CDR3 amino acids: CSVNRGNTEAFF. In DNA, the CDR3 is TGCAGCGTTAACAGGGGAAACACTGAAGCTTTCTTT.

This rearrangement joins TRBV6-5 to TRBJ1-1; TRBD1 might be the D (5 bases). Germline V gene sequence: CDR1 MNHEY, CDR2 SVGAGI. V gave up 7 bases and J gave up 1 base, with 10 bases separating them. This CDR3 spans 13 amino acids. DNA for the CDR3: TGTGCCAGCACCATCGGACAGAACACTGAAGCTTTCTTT. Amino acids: CASTIGQNTEAFF.

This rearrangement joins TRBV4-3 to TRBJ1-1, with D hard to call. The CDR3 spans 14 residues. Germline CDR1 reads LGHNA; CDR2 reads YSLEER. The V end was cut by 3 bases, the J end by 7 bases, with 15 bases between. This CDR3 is CASSQSILFGEAFF. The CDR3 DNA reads TGCGCCAGCAGCCAGAGCATACTTTTCGGTGAAGCTTTCTTT.

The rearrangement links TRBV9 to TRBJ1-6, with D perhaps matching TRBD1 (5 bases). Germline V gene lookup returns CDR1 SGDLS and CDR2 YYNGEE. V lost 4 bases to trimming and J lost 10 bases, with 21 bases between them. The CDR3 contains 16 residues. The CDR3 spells CASSPQGGPGSSPLHF. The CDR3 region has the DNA TGTGCCAGCAGCCCCCAGGGAGGTCCAGGTAGCTCACCCCTCCACTTT.

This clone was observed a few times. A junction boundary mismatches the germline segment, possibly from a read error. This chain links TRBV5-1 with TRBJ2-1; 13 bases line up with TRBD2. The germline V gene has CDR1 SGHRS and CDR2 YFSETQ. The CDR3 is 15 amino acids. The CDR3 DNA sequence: TGCGCCAGCAGTTTGGGACTAGCGGGGAACAATGAGCAGTTCTTC. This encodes CASSLGLAGNNEQFF.